The 8 T cell receptor beta chains listed next were all sequenced from one sample in a study of tumor and adjacent non-tumor tissue in lung cancer. Three rounds of nested PCR, following a modified ARM-PCR protocol, produced the TCRbeta library. TCRdb itself ran the multiplex PCR reads through MiXCR, one entry per CDR3 protein. The repertoire holds 80,000 to 130,000 distinct CDR3 sequences, 55% to 65% seen once, with roughly 18% in the top ten. The template was RNA from unsorted bulk tissue. The normal lung tissue was taken more than 3 cm from the tumor edge. The sample was distant non-tumor lung tissue. The source is a man aged 25 to 40 with non-small cell lung cancer.

To note about this clonotype: With a much larger clone just one base away, this may be a read error. This chain links TRBV20-1 with TRBJ2-1, with D tentatively TRBD1 or TRBD2 (6 bases each). V was cut by 3 bases and J by 6 bases, with 15 bases left in between. CDR3 size: 14 residues. Germline CDR1 DFQATT, CDR2 SNEGSKA (reference sequence). CDR3 in amino acids: CSARSWGAFNEQFF. The CDR3 coding sequence is TGCAGTGCTAGGAGTTGGGGGGCCTTCAATGAGCAGTTCTTC.

This clonotype was detected only once. The V call is TRBV6-2 or TRBV6-3, the J call TRBJ2-1; D is perhaps TRBD2 (5 bases). CDR3 size: 13 residues. The germline V gene encodes CDR1 MNHEY and CDR2 SVGEGT. Trimming cost V 5 bases and J 10 bases, with 15 bases left between them. CDR3 region: CASSIYGPGEQFF. In nucleotides, the CDR3 is TGTGCCAGCAGTATCTACGGCCCGGGAGAGCAGTTCTTC.

This clonotype was detected once. The V gene is TRBV20-1, the J gene TRBJ2-7; maybe TRBD1 (6 bases). Germline V gives CDR1 DFQATT, CDR2 SNEGSKA (reference sequence). The CDR3 has 13 residues. CDR3: CNAKWEWGPEQYF. CDR3 DNA sequence: TGCAATGCCAAGTGGGAGTGGGGGCCCGAGCAGTACTTC.

This clonotype was seen only a few times. One end of the junction does not line up with germline, which may come from a read error. This CDR3 is CASCPPGTQETRYF. CDR3 nucleotide sequence: TGTGCCAGCTGTCCCCCGGGGACCCAAGAGACCCGGTACTTC. The chain links TRBV28 to TRBJ2-5; D may match TRBD1 or TRBD2 (5 bases each). Per the germline V gene, CDR1 is MDHEN and CDR2 is SYDVKM. The CDR3 is 14 residues long.

The chain combines TRBV10-3 with TRBJ2-2; D could derive from TRBD1 or TRBD2 (5 bases each). V lost 3 bases and J 10 bases, leaving 21 bases between the germline ends. The germline V gene has CDR1 ENHRY and CDR2 SYGVKD. The CDR3 covers 16 residues. Here the CDR3 DNA reads TGTGCCATCAGTGAAAAAGGAGGAGGCTTAGGGGAGGAGCTGTTTTTT. This sequence encodes CAISEKGGGLGEELFF.

CDR3 sequence (DNA): TGTGCCAGCAGCCCAGACCGGACGACAGAGCAGTTCTTC. Amino acids: CASSPDRTTEQFF. The chain recombines TRBV11-2 with TRBJ2-1; no clear D gene. The germline V and J ends were trimmed by 5 bases and 10 bases, with 15 bases remaining between them. Germline V gene data show CDR1 as SGHAT and CDR2 as FQNNGV. The CDR3 spans 13 residues.

On this clonotype itself: This could be a read error, since a much larger clone is one nucleotide away. The chain has TRBV4-1 and TRBJ1-5, with D unclear. The CDR3 runs 15 residues. With 6 bases removed from V and 3 bases from J, the gap between germline ends came to 15 bases. CDR1 is MGHRA and CDR2 is YSYEKL in the germline V gene. The CDR3 here is CASRYSFSNNQPQHF. Written as DNA, the CDR3 is TGCGCCAGCAGATACAGCTTCTCAAACAATCAGCCCCAGCATTTT.

In this sample, this clonotype turned up once. In nucleotides, the CDR3 is TGTGCCAGCAGCGATACAGGGAACACTGAAGCTTTCTTT. Protein: CASSDTGNTEAFF. The chain employs TRBV11-2 and TRBJ1-1; D may be TRBD1 (5 bases). Germline CDR1 is SGHAT and CDR2 is FQNNGV. Trimming took off 5 bases at V and 1 base at J, with 8 bases between the two ends. CDR3 length equals 13 residues. Variable domain in full (rest from reference TRBV11-2 and TRBJ1-1): EAGVAQSPRYKIIEKRQSVAFWCNPISGHATLYWYQQILGQGPKLLIQFQNNGVVDDSQLPKDRFSAERLKGVDSTLKIQPAKLEDSAVYLCASSDTGNTEAFFGQGTRLTVV.